These T cell receptor beta chains were read from a single sample in a study of cytomegalovirus exposure and HLA in healthy donors. Some clones are missing from TCRdb's copy, which holds only in-frame ones; the method was immunoSEQ multiplex PCR. The sample carries about 84,000 clones, 55% to 65% recorded once. Sequenced input: PBMCs. The origin of the receptors is a middle-aged woman in good health and CMV-seropositive. Each CDR3 is given with its conserved first and last residue. The D gene is left open where the match is weak. Where a row states a size, it is once, few, many or the class of an expanded clone; other rows omit it.

D: -; J: TRBJ2-1; length: 14; size: -; V: TRBV10-1; CDR3: CASSRGDTSNEQFF; DNA: TGCGCCAGCAGTCGTGGGGACACGAGCAATGAGCAGTTCTTC
D: TRBD1; J: TRBJ2-1; length: 14; size: -; V: TRBV5-8; CDR3: CASSWGQHSNEQFF; DNA: TGTGCCAGCAGCTGGGGACAGCACTCAAATGAGCAGTTCTTC
D: TRBD2; J: TRBJ2-1; length: 15; size: -; V: TRBV6-5; CDR3: CASSYSSGTYNEQFF; DNA: TGTGCCAGCAGTTACTCTAGCGGGACCTACAATGAGCAGTTCTTC
D: TRBD1; J: TRBJ2-7; length: 14; size: -; V: TRBV6-1; CDR3: CASLDRDLKYEQYF; DNA: TGTGCCAGCCTCGACAGGGATCTAAAGTACGAGCAGTACTTC
D: -; J: TRBJ2-1; length: 16; size: -; V: TRBV7-7; CDR3: CASSLAGGAGYNEQFF; DNA: TGTGCCAGCAGCTTAGCGGGCGGCGCGGGATACAATGAGCAGTTCTTC
D: TRBD1; J: TRBJ2-1; length: 17; size: once; V: TRBV4-3; CDR3: CASSQETNRGSYNEQFF; DNA: TGCGCCAGCAGCCAAGAGACCAACAGGGGTTCCTACAATGAGCAGTTCTTC
D: -; J: TRBJ1-4; length: 13; size: -; V: TRBV5-6; CDR3: CASSLEDSEKLFF; DNA: TGTGCCAGCAGCTTGGAGGACAGTGAAAAACTGTTTTTT
D: -; J: TRBJ2-5; length: 14; size: -; V: TRBV7-2; CDR3: CASSPRTAMETQYF; DNA: TGTGCCAGCAGCCCCCGGACAGCGATGGAGACCCAGTACTTC
D: -; J: TRBJ2-2; length: 13; size: -; V: TRBV10-3; CDR3: CAISEGGQGELFF; DNA: TGTGCCATCAGTGAGGGAGGGCAAGGGGAGCTGTTTTTT
D: -; J: TRBJ2-1; length: 12; size: -; V: TRBV15; CDR3: CATSILQNEQFF; DNA: TGTGCCACCAGCATACTACAAAATGAGCAGTTCTTC